This T cell receptor beta chain was identified during a study of T cell repertoires in cytomegalovirus infection. TCRdb reprocessed the reads via MiXCR and lists one record per CDR3 protein. The table has about 740,000 distinct CDR3 sequences, approximately 34% seen once. This clonotype was seen only a few times. CDR1 is SGHRS and CDR2 is YFSETQ in the germline V gene. The V gene lost 4 bases and the J gene lost 5 bases, with 10 bases spanning the gap. The CDR3 is made up of 13 amino acids. The chain combines TRBV5-1 with TRBJ1-5; D gene ambiguous. This TCR was sampled from a human donor in good health (CMV status not recorded). Some clones in this sample may be carry-over from other donors' samples. The sequencing sample was made of PBMCs. CDR3 sequence: CASSPTPDQPQHF. CDR3 nucleotides: TGCGCCAGCAGCCCCACCCCGGATCAGCCCCAGCATTTT.